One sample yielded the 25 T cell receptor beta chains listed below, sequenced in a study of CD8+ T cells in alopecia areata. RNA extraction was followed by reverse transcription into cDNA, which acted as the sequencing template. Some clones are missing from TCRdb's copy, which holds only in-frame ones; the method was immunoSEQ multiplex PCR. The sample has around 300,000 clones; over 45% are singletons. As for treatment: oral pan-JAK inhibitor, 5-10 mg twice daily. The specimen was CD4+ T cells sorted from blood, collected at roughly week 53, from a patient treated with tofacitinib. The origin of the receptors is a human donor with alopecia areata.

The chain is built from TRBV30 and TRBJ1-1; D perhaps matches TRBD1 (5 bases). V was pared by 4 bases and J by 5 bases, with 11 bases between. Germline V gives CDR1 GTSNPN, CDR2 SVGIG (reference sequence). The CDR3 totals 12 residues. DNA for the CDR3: TGTGCCTGGACGCAGGCAGGGACTGAAGCTTTCTTT. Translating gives CAWTQAGTEAFF.

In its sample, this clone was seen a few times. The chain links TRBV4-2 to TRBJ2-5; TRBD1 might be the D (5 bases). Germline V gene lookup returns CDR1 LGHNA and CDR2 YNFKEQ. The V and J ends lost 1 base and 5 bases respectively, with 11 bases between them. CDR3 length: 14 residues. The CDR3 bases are TGTGCCAGCAGCCAAGCGGCGGACACGGAGACCCAGTACTTC. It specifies CASSQAADTETQYF.

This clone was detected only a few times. CDR3 loop: CSALGQGINEQFF. DNA of the CDR3: TGCAGCGCCCTGGGACAGGGAATAAATGAGCAGTTCTTC. The chain employs TRBV29-1 and TRBJ2-1; 9 nucleotides match TRBD1. With V trimmed by 7 bases and J by 7 bases, 8 bases remained unmatched. Germline V gene data show CDR1 as SQVTM and CDR2 as ANQGSEA. The CDR3 runs 13 residues.

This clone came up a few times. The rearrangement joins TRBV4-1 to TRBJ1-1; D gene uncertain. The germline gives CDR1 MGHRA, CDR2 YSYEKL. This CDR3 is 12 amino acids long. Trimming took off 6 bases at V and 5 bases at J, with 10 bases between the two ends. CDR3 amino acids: CASRGSGTEAFF. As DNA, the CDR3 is TGCGCCAGCAGAGGGTCGGGGACTGAAGCTTTCTTT.

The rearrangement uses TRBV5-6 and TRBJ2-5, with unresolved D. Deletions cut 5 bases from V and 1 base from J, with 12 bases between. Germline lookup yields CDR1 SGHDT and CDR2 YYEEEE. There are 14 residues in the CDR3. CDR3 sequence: CASRREYSQETQYF. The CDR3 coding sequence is TGTGCCAGCAGACGTGAATACAGCCAAGAGACCCAGTACTTC.

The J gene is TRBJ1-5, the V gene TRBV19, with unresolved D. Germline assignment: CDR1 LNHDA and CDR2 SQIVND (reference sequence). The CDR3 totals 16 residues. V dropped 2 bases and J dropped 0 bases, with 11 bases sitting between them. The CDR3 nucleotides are TGTGCCAGTAGTATACTCCACCCTTATAGCAATCAGCCCCAGCATTTT. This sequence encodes CASSILHPYSNQPQHF.

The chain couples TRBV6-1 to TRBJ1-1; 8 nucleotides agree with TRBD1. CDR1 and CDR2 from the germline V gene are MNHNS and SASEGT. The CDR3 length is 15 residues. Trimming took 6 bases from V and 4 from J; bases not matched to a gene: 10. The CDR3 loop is CASSAIQGVGTEAFF. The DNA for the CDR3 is TGTGCCAGCAGCGCTATACAGGGGGTCGGCACTGAAGCTTTCTTT.

The CDR3 coding sequence is TGTGCCAGCAGCCCCCGGGACGGCGGACGGGGCTACACCTTC. Translating gives CASSPRDGGRGYTF. V gene TRBV9 combines with J gene TRBJ1-2; D possibly corresponds to TRBD1 (5 bases). Trimming took off 4 bases at V and 8 bases at J, with 18 bases between the two ends. There are 14 residues in the CDR3. Germline V gives CDR1 SGDLS, CDR2 YYNGEE.

For the CDR3, the DNA is TGCAGCGTTGTTGGCGGGACAGGTTGGGGCTATGGCTACACCTTC. Protein sequence: CSVVGGTGWGYGYTF. The chain joins TRBV29-1 to TRBJ1-2; the match to TRBD1 covers 8 bases. V lost 4 bases, J lost 4 bases, and 11 bases stayed unmatched. Germline CDR1 reads SQVTM; CDR2 reads ANQGSEA. The CDR3 consists of 15 residues.

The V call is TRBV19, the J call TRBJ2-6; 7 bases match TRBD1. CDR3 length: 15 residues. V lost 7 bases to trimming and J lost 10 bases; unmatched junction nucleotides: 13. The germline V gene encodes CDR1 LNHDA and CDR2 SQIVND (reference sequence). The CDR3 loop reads CASTSRPGQQNVLTF. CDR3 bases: TGTGCCAGTACCTCTAGACCGGGACAGCAAAACGTCCTGACTTTC. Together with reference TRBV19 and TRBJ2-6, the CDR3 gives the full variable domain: DGGITQSPKYLFRKEGQNVTLSCEQNLNHDAMYWYRQDPGQGLRLIYYSQIVNDFQKGDIAEGYSVSREKKESFPLTVTSAQKNPTAFYLCASTSRPGQQNVLTFGAGSRLTVL.

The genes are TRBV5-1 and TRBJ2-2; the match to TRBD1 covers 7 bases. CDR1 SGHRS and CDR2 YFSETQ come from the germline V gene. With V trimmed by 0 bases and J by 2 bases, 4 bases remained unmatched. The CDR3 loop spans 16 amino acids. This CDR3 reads CASSLAQGDNTGELFF. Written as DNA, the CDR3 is TGCGCCAGCAGCTTGGCTCAGGGGGACAACACCGGGGAGCTGTTTTTT.

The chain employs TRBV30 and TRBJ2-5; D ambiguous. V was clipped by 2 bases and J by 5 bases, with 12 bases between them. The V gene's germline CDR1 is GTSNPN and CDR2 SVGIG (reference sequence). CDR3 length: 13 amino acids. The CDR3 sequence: CAWSLILRETQYF. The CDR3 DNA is TGTGCCTGGAGTCTCATCCTTAGGGAGACCCAGTACTTC.

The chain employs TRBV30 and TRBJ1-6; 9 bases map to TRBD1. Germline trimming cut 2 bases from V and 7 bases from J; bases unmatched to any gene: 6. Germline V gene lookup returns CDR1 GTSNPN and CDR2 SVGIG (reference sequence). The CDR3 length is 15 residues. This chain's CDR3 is CAWSRFGTGNSPLHF. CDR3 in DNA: TGTGCCTGGAGTAGGTTCGGGACAGGGAATTCACCCCTCCACTTT.

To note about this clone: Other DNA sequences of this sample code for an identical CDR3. DNA for the CDR3: TGTGCCAGCAGCGGACAGGGGAACACTGAAGCTTTCTTT. It is translated as CASSGQGNTEAFF. This chain connects TRBV9 to TRBJ1-1; 7 nucleotides agree with TRBD1. J lost 1 base, V lost 3 bases, and 0 bases had no gene match. This CDR3 spans 13 amino acids. Per germline, CDR1 SGDLS and CDR2 YYNGEE.

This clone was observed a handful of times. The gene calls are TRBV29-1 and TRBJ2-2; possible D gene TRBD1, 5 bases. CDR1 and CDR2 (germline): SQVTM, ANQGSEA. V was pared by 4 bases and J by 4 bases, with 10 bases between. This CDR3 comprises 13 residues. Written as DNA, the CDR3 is TGCAGCGTTGTATTGACAGCCACCGGGGAGCTGTTTTTT. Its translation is CSVVLTATGELFF.

For the CDR3, the DNA is TGTGCCAGCAGTGAGGGGACAGATATGAACACTGAAGCTTTCTTT. It translates to CASSEGTDMNTEAFF. V and J are TRBV6-1 and TRBJ1-1; 7 nucleotides line up with TRBD1. Per germline, CDR1 MNHNS and CDR2 SASEGT. The CDR3 consists of 15 residues. J lost 0 bases, V lost 3 bases, and 4 bases had no gene match.

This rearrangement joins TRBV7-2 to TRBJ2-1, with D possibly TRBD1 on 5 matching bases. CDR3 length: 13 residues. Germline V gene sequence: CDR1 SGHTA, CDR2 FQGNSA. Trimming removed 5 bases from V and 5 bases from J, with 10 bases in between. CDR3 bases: TGTGCCAGCAGCATGACAGAGAACAATGAGCAGTTCTTC. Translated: CASSMTENNEQFF.

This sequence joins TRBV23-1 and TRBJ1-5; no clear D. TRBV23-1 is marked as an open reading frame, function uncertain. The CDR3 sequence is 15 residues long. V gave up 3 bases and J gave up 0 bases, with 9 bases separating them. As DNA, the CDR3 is TGCGCCAGCAGTCAGCGGGATTCTAGCAATCAGCCCCAGCATTTT. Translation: CASSQRDSSNQPQHF.

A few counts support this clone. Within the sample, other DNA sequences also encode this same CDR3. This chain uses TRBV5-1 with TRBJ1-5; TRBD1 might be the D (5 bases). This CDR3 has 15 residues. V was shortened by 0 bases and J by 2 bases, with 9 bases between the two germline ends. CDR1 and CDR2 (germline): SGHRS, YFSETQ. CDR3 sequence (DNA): TGCGCCAGCAGCTTGGCGGGGGTGGGCAATCAGCCCCAGCATTTT. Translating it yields CASSLAGVGNQPQHF.

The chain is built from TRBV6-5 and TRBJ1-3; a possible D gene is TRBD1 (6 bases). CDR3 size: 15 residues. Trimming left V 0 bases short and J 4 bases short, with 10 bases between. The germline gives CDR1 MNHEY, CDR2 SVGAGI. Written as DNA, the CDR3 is TGTGCCAGCAGTTACTCACCAGGGGCCGGAAACACCATATATTTT. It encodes CASSYSPGAGNTIYF.

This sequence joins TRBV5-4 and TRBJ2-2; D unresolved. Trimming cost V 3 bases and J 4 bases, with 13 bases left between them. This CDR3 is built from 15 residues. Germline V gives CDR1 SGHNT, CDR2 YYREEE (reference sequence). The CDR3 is CASSSKHSSTGELFF. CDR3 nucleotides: TGTGCCAGCAGCTCCAAACACAGTTCCACCGGGGAGCTGTTTTTT.

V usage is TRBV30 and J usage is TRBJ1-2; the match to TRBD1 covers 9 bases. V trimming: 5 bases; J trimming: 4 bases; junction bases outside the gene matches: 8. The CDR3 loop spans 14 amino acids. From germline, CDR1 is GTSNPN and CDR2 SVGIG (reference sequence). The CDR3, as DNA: TGTGCCTGGGGACAGGGGACCGATATCTATGGCTACACCTTC. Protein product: CAWGQGTDIYGYTF.

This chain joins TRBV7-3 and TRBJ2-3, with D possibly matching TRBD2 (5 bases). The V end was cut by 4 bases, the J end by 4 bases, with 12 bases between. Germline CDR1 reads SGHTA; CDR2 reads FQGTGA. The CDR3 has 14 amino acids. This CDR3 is CASSSLLGPDTQYF. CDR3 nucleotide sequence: TGTGCCAGCAGCTCCCTACTAGGCCCAGATACGCAGTATTTT.

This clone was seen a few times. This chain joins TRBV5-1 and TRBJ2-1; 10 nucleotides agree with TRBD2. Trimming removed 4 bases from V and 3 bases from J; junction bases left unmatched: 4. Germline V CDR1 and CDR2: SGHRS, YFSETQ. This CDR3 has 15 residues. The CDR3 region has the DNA TGCGCCAGCAGCGTCACTAGCGGGATCTACAATGAGCAGTTCTTC. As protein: CASSVTSGIYNEQFF. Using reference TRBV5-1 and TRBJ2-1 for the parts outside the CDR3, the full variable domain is KAGVTQTPRYLIKTRGQQVTLSCSPISGHRSVSWYQQTPGQGLQFLFEYFSETQRNKGNFPGRFSGRQFSNSRSEMNVSTLELGDSALYLCASSVTSGIYNEQFFGPGTRLTVL.

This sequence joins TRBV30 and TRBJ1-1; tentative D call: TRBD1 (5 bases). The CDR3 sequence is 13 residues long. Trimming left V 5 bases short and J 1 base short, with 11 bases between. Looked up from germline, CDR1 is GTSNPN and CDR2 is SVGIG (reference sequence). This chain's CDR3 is CAWWGFGNTEAFF. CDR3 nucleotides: TGTGCCTGGTGGGGGTTCGGGAACACTGAAGCTTTCTTT.